This is a list of T cell receptor beta chains from one sample in a study of T cells in Graves' hyperthyroidism and ophthalmopathy. Via MiXCR, TCRdb re-called the multiplex PCR reads, giving one row per CDR3 protein. This repertoire shows about 760,000 distinct CDR3 sequences, 30% to 40% found once; its top ten account for 31%. Sequences were obtained from blood. The receptors originated from a woman between 40 and 55 years old with Graves' hyperthyroidism. Each CDR3 is given with its conserved first and last residue.

TRBJ2-2	TRBV24-1	13	CATSRLGTGELFF
TRBJ1-1	TRBV20-1	13	CSARETGITEAFF
TRBJ2-5	TRBV10-3	14	CAISSSRERGTQYF
TRBJ1-5	TRBV2	13	CASSDRGNQPQHF
TRBJ1-2	TRBV5-1	12	CASSGQGNGYTF
TRBJ2-6	TRBV2	15	CASSQGLSGANVLTF
TRBJ1-4	TRBV11-2	14	CASSRSTGDEKLFF
TRBJ1-2	TRBV4-1	14	CASSHPGTVYGYTF
TRBJ2-7	TRBV5-1	14	CASTLGHGSYEQYF
TRBJ1-2	TRBV7-6	14	CASSGGGSVDGYTF
TRBJ1-4	TRBV5-1	15	CASSNSGTGDEKLFF
TRBJ1-4	TRBV10-2	13	CASSETRDVGLFF
TRBJ1-2	TRBV29-1	14	CSLLGQGGDYGYTF
TRBJ2-5	TRBV6-5	15	CASSSDRGGQETQYF
TRBJ2-7	TRBV7-2	14	CAWSPSGNSYEQYF
TRBJ1-6	TRBV6-5	15	CASSYPGVTSSPLHF
TRBJ1-1	TRBV20-1	14	CSARVIATNTEAFF
TRBJ1-6	TRBV29-1	12	CSSRDSASPLHF